One TCR beta chain is described in this entry. Per the original data handling: Estimation of nucleated cell counts was performed using reference gene primer amplification. Some clones are missing from TCRdb's copy, which holds only in-frame ones; the method was immunoSEQ multiplex PCR. V, J and clone size reflect that table, while D and trimming were determined from the DNA. The data hold 64,000 or so clones, with approximately 91% observed a single time. The CDR3 spans 14 residues. V lost 3 bases to trimming and J lost 2 bases, with 11 bases between them. The germline gives CDR1 SEHNR, CDR2 FQNEAQ (reference sequence). The record originates from a study of blood T cell repertoires in COVID-19. Whole-study context: Sites across the United States, Italy and Spain contributed samples from acute and convalescent COVID-19. PBMCs, B-cell-depleted T cells, or T cells were the source of the cDNA or gDNA that made up the material.

The receptor comes from a human donor in a cohort sampled during active COVID-19. The rearrangement uses TRBV7-9 and TRBJ2-7; tentatively, D is TRBD1 (5 bases). Specimen: peripheral blood. The CDR3, as DNA: TGTGCCAGCAGCTTGGCAGGGAAGACCTACGAGCAGTACTTC. Amino acid sequence: CASSLAGKTYEQYF.